The TCR beta chain under discussion was sequenced for a study of blood T cell repertoires in COVID-19. Across the study: Samples representing acute and convalescent COVID-19 were sourced from the United States, Italy and Spain. T cells, B-cell-depleted T cells, or PBMCs supplied cDNA or gDNA.

The V end was cut by 7 bases, the J end by 7 bases, with 16 bases between. The CDR3 length is 13 residues. Profiled with immunoSEQ multiplex PCR; TCRdb holds only in-frame clones, not every one. This table has about 280,000 clones, about 86% appearing once. The J gene is TRBJ1-1, the V gene TRBV12-3 or TRBV12-4, with D uncertain. The specimen was peripheral blood. The TCR comes from a woman between 25 and 40 years old who had recovered from COVID-19. In DNA, the CDR3 is TGTGCCAGCATTCTTGACCTCGGGAGTGAAGCTTTCTTT. Encoded protein: CASILDLGSEAFF.